This entry lists 25 T cell receptor beta chains sequenced from one sample in a study of T cell responses to AZD1222 COVID-19 vaccine. The data were produced by immunoSEQ multiplex PCR, yet TCRdb's version contains in-frame clones alone and is incomplete. The data contain some 140,000 clones, approximately 92% of them singletons. The input for sequencing was peripheral blood, taken on day 0 of AZD1222 vaccination. The receptor source for this set is an adult in good health.

The V call is TRBV6-1, the J call TRBJ1-1, with D maybe TRBD1 (6 bases). The CDR3 covers 17 residues. Germline assignment: CDR1 MNHNS and CDR2 SASEGT. The V gene lost 1 base and the J gene lost 3 bases, with 18 bases spanning the gap. Here the CDR3 DNA reads TGTGCCAGCAGTGAAGTTTTTCCAGGGGATAGAGACACTGAAGCTTTCTTT. Translating it yields CASSEVFPGDRDTEAFF.

The V gene is TRBV9, the J gene TRBJ2-4; 8 nucleotides align to TRBD1. Unmatched junction bases numbered 5, after V lost 3 bases and J lost 0 bases. This CDR3 is built from 16 residues. Germline V gives CDR1 SGDLS, CDR2 YYNGEE. The CDR3 spells CASSGGTGLAKNIQYF. The CDR3 DNA sequence: TGTGCCAGCAGCGGGGGGACAGGACTAGCCAAAAACATTCAGTACTTC. Full variable domain (remainder filled in from reference TRBV9 and TRBJ2-4): DSGVTQTPKHLITATGQRVTLRCSPRSGDLSVYWYQQSLDQGLQFLIQYYNGEERAKGNILERFSAQQFPDLHSELNLSSLELGDSALYFCASSGGTGLAKNIQYFGAGTRLSVL.

This rearrangement joins TRBV3-1 (or the pseudogene TRBV3-2) to TRBJ1-2; TRBD1 is a possible D gene (5 bases). V lost 0 bases and J 8 bases, leaving 19 bases between the germline ends. CDR3 length equals 16 residues. Germline CDR1 reads LGHDT; CDR2 reads YNNKEL (reference sequence). CDR3 in DNA: TGTGCCAGCAGCCAAGACCCTGACAGTCCTCGGGGAGGCTACACCTTC. The encoded protein is CASSQDPDSPRGGYTF.

This chain connects TRBV30 to TRBJ1-3; the D is unclear. The CDR3 is 14 residues long. Germline CDR1 and CDR2: GTSNPN and SVGIG (reference sequence). V lost 3 bases, J lost 4 bases, and 13 bases lay in between. As DNA, the CDR3 is TGTGCCTGGAGAACAGCGGAGACGGGAAACACCATATATTTT. Amino acids: CAWRTAETGNTIYF.

The V and J genes are TRBV6-5 and TRBJ1-5, with D uncertain. Germline CDR1 reads MNHEY; CDR2 reads SVGAGI. The CDR3 runs to 15 residues. Trimming pared 0 bases from V and 4 bases from J, leaving 10 bases between. In DNA form, the CDR3 reads TGTGCCAGCAGTTACTCGCGGAGTGAGAATCAGCCCCAGCATTTT. Translated: CASSYSRSENQPQHF.

This clone was detected once. The V call is TRBV30, the J call TRBJ2-2, with 13 bases identical to TRBD2. From germline, CDR1 is GTSNPN and CDR2 SVGIG (reference sequence). This CDR3 region has 17 residues. Trimming removed 0 bases from V and 4 bases from J; junction bases left unmatched: 5. CDR3 residues: CAWSVLAGGPGTGELFF. CDR3 bases: TGTGCCTGGAGTGTACTAGCGGGAGGGCCGGGCACCGGGGAGCTGTTTTTT.

The CDR3 loop is CAIPGTPQLPGLAEKSYYEQYF. CDR3 DNA sequence: TGTGCCATCCCCGGGACCCCTCAACTTCCGGGACTAGCGGAAAAGAGTTACTACGAGCAGTACTTC. This rearrangement joins TRBV10-3 to TRBJ2-7; 11 bases match TRBD2. J lost 3 bases, V lost 8 bases, and 30 bases had no gene match. There are 22 residues in the CDR3. Germline assignment: CDR1 ENHRY and CDR2 SYGVKD.

The CDR3 is CASSPRTTTSYEQYF. As DNA, the CDR3 is TGTGCCAGCAGCCCACGTACTACGACCTCCTACGAGCAGTACTTC. The chain employs TRBV7-2 and TRBJ2-7, with D uncertain. From germline, CDR1 is SGHTA and CDR2 FQGNSA. CDR3 length: 15 amino acids. Trimming pared 5 bases from V and 0 bases from J, leaving 14 bases between.

The chain uses TRBV9 and TRBJ1-2; D gene uncertain. V gave up 0 bases and J gave up 4 bases, with 16 bases separating them. The CDR3 is 16 residues long. Germline CDR1 SGDLS, CDR2 YYNGEE. The CDR3 DNA sequence: TGTGCCAGCAGCGTAGTAGGTGGCATGAAGGGCTATGGCTACACCTTC. This gives the protein CASSVVGGMKGYGYTF.

The J gene is TRBJ1-1, the V gene TRBV7-8; D gene uncertain. The CDR3 sequence is 14 residues long. Trimming pared 3 bases from V and 2 bases from J, leaving 10 bases between. Germline V lookup: CDR1 SGHVS, CDR2 FQNEAQ. The chain's CDR3 is CASSFAGRNTEAFF. The CDR3, as DNA: TGTGCCAGCAGCTTCGCGGGGAGAAACACTGAAGCTTTCTTT.

The chain combines TRBV6-4 with TRBJ1-4; D gene ambiguous. Per the germline V gene, CDR1 is MRHNA and CDR2 is SNTAGT. Trimming shortened V by 8 bases and J by 0 bases, and 7 bases separated the two germline ends. The CDR3 spans 13 residues. CDR3 region: CASHRSTNEKLFF. As DNA, the CDR3 is TGTGCCAGCCACCGGTCAACTAATGAAAAACTGTTTTTT.

This clone has only one observation. The chain joins TRBV5-6 to TRBJ1-2; 9 bases match TRBD1. Germline trimming cut 0 bases from V and 0 bases from J; bases unmatched to any gene: 0. The germline V gene has CDR1 SGHDT and CDR2 YYEEEE. The CDR3 has 15 amino acids. Here the CDR3 reads CASSLGTGANYGYTF. The DNA of the CDR3 is TGTGCCAGCAGCTTGGGGACAGGGGCTAACTATGGCTACACCTTC.

The chain combines TRBV3-1 (or the pseudogene TRBV3-2) with TRBJ2-1; D gene uncertain. This CDR3 is built from 15 residues. Trimming removed 1 base from V and 5 bases from J, with 12 bases in between. Per the germline V gene, CDR1 is LGHDT and CDR2 is YNNKEL (reference sequence). CDR3 sequence: CASSQAPLPNNEQFF. The CDR3 DNA is TGTGCCAGCAGCCAAGCCCCGCTCCCAAACAATGAGCAGTTCTTC.

This clone was seen only a few times. The rearrangement links TRBV5-1 to TRBJ2-1; 10 positions match TRBD2. V dropped 1 base and J dropped 6; count of bases not matched to a gene: 4. This CDR3 comprises 15 residues. Germline V gene sequence: CDR1 SGHRS, CDR2 YFSETQ. CDR3 residues: CASSLNVAGGNEQFF. As DNA, the CDR3 is TGCGCCAGCAGCTTGAATGTAGCGGGGGGCAATGAGCAGTTCTTC.

This chain links TRBV12-3 or TRBV12-4 with TRBJ1-4, with D unclear. This CDR3 region has 12 residues. V shed 6 bases and J shed 4 bases, with 6 bases lying between them. The CDR3, as DNA: TGTGCCAGCAGCTCTCTTAATGAAAAACTGTTTTTT. Protein product: CASSSLNEKLFF.

This chain uses TRBV6-1 with TRBJ2-1; TRBD1 agrees at 10 bases. The CDR3 is made up of 15 amino acids. Germline V gene sequence: CDR1 MNHNS, CDR2 SASEGT. The V segment lost 1 base and the J segment 8 bases; nucleotides outside the gene matches: 5. As DNA, the CDR3 is TGTGCCAGCAGTGAAGGGACAGGGGGTTGGGATGAGCAGTTCTTC. It codes for CASSEGTGGWDEQFF.

The chain joins TRBV5-8 to TRBJ2-5; 9 positions match TRBD2. Germline CDR1 SGHTS, CDR2 YDEGEE. The CDR3 extends over 16 amino acids. Trimming took 0 bases from V and 4 from J; bases not matched to a gene: 7. Here the CDR3 DNA reads TGTGCCAGCAGCTTGGAATTCGTAGCGGGAGTAGAGACCCAGTACTTC. Its translation: CASSLEFVAGVETQYF. Combining the CDR3 with reference TRBV5-8 and TRBJ2-5 gives the whole variable domain EAGVTQSPTHLIKTRGQQATLRCSPISGHTSVYWYQQALGLGLQFLLWYDEGEERNRGNFPPRFSGRQFPNYSSELNVNALELEDSALYLCASSLEFVAGVETQYFGPGTRLLVL.

The chain couples TRBV3-1 (or the pseudogene TRBV3-2) to TRBJ2-7; perhaps D is TRBD1 or TRBD2 (5 bases each). Looked up from germline, CDR1 is LGHDT and CDR2 is YNNKEL (reference sequence). The CDR3 contains 14 residues. Trimming stripped 1 base from V and 3 bases from J, with 10 bases between. In DNA form, the CDR3 reads TGTGCCAGCAGCCAAGTGGGGGAAAACTACGAGCAGTACTTC. It codes for CASSQVGENYEQYF.

V and J are TRBV19 and TRBJ2-1; 9 bases line up with TRBD1. The CDR3 spans 15 residues. Trimming cost V 4 bases and J 9 bases; bases outside gene matches: 10. The germline V gene encodes CDR1 LNHDA and CDR2 SQIVND (reference sequence). Here the CDR3 reads CASSTTGGGRAEQFF. CDR3 nucleotide sequence: TGTGCCAGTAGTACCACAGGGGGCGGACGCGCTGAGCAGTTCTTC.

The chain couples TRBV27 to TRBJ2-5; unclear D gene. Germline CDR1 is MNHEY and CDR2 is SMNVEV (reference sequence). This CDR3 has 14 amino acids. Trimming left V 6 bases short and J 5 bases short, with 16 bases between. The CDR3 bases are TGTGCCAGCAGCCCTTCGACCAAGGGTGAGACCCAGTACTTC. It encodes CASSPSTKGETQYF.

V usage is TRBV7-6 and J usage is TRBJ2-1; 10 positions match TRBD1. The CDR3 totals 17 residues. J was trimmed by 6 bases and V by 1 base; bases with no gene match: 9. Germline lookup yields CDR1 SGHVS and CDR2 FNYEAQ. CDR3 amino acids: CASSLEVAGTGVNEQFF. Here the CDR3 DNA reads TGTGCCAGCAGCTTAGAAGTGGCCGGGACAGGGGTCAATGAGCAGTTCTTC.

This sequence joins TRBV6-5 and TRBJ1-2, with D uncertain. Trimming stripped 8 bases from V and 2 bases from J, with 9 bases between. This CDR3 has 12 amino acids. The germline V gene encodes CDR1 MNHEY and CDR2 SVGAGI. The CDR3 is CASSGRNYGYTF. DNA for the CDR3: TGTGCCAGCTCCGGCAGAAACTATGGCTACACCTTC.

Worth noting for this clone: Mismatch with germline at one junction end may stem from a read error. The V and J genes are TRBV4-2 and TRBJ2-1; tentative D call: TRBD1 (5 bases). This CDR3 is 13 amino acids long. Germline V lookup: CDR1 LGHNA, CDR2 YNFKEQ. CDR3 region: CASNQKQGGEQFF. Written as DNA, the CDR3 is TGTGCCAGCAACCAAAAGCAGGGCGGTGAGCAGTTCTTC.

This chain uses TRBV10-3 with TRBJ1-6, with 7 bases matching TRBD1. CDR3 size: 16 residues. Germline V CDR1 and CDR2: ENHRY, SYGVKD. V trimming: 4 bases; J trimming: 7 bases; junction bases outside the gene matches: 10. Here the CDR3 DNA reads TGTGCCATCAGTGGAACCTCGGGACAGAGAAATTCACCCCTCCACTTT. It is translated as CAISGTSGQRNSPLHF.

This sequence joins TRBV19 and TRBJ2-5; 13 bases agree with TRBD2. The CDR3 runs to 15 residues. The germline V gene has CDR1 LNHDA and CDR2 SQIVND (reference sequence). Trimming cost V 4 bases and J 3 bases; bases outside gene matches: 2. CDR3 protein: CASSTGTSGKETQYF. Written as DNA, the CDR3 is TGTGCCAGTAGTACCGGGACTAGCGGGAAAGAGACCCAGTACTTC.